This T cell receptor beta chain was sequenced in a study of cytomegalovirus exposure and HLA in healthy donors. PCR involved 60 Vbeta and 13 Jbeta primers. The method was immunoSEQ multiplex PCR; TCRdb's version includes in-frame clones alone and lacks a portion of them. Counted here are 180,000 or so clones, around 70% occurring once; the ten biggest clones make up about 2.7%. Overall study results and limits: Later analysis showed most CMV-associated TCR beta chains appearing HLA-restricted.

The V and J ends lost 0 bases and 8 bases respectively, with 16 bases between them. There are 15 residues in the CDR3. The germline gives CDR1 MNHNY, CDR2 SVGAGI (reference sequence). In the case of this clone: Its specificity is not known.

This TCR was recovered from a male donor in good health and CMV-seronegative. The chain recombines TRBV6-6 with TRBJ1-1, with D unclear. The sample was PBMCs. This chain's CDR3 is CASSYSTFWASEAFF. The CDR3 DNA follows: TGTGCCAGCAGTTACTCAACTTTTTGGGCTTCCGAAGCTTTCTTT.